This is a list of T cell receptor beta chains from one sample in a study of blood T cell repertoires in COVID-19. Clones were read by immunoSEQ multiplex PCR, and TCRdb kept only the in-frame ones, dropping some. The sample includes around 27,000 clones, 65% to 90% of them seen just once. The sample comprised peripheral blood. The receptors come from a human donor in a cohort sampled during active COVID-19. CDR3s include the opening cysteine and the closing phenylalanine or tryptophan. A D gene is named only where the DNA matches it firmly. Clone size is not always given. Where it is, it says once, few, many or a class for expanded clones.

once,NA,TRBJ2-3,TRBV27,TGTGCCAGCACGAGCCTCTCGACAGGGAGGAGAAGCACAGATACGCAGTATTTT,CASTSLSTGRRSTDTQYF
NA,NA,TRBJ2-2,TRBV19,TGTGCCAGTAGCATAGTGAGGACCGGGGAGCTGTTTTTT,CASSIVRTGELFF
NA,NA,TRBJ2-7,TRBV3-1/TRBV3-2,TGTGCCAGCAGCCGAACGAACCACGCTAGCTACGAGCAGTACTTC,CASSRTNHASYEQYF
medium-sized,NA,TRBJ1-5,TRBV6-6,TGTGCCAGCAGCTACGGTCAGGGTCAGCCCCAGCATTTT,CASSYGQGQPQHF
NA,NA,TRBJ1-5,TRBV10-2,TGCGCCAGCAGTGAAGACAGGCCCACCAATCAGCCCCAGCATTTT,CASSEDRPTNQPQHF
once,NA,TRBJ1-1,TRBV20-1,TGCAGTGCTGTCGGGGGGCCTGAAGCTTTCTTT,CSAVGGPEAFF
NA,NA,TRBJ1-5,TRBV27,TGTGCCAGCAGTTTAGGTCGGGGGCAGCCCCAGCATTTT,CASSLGRGQPQHF
NA,NA,TRBJ2-7,TRBV5-4,TGTGCCAGCAGCTCCCCAGGCAGCGAGCAGTACTTC,CASSSPGSEQYF
NA,NA,TRBJ1-1,TRBV20-1,TGCAGTGCCCAAGGAGGGCCTGAAGCTTTCTTT,CSAQGGPEAFF
once,NA,TRBJ2-7,TRBV12-2,TGTGCAAGTCGCTTAGTACCGGGACAGGGGAGCTCTACTACCGAGCAGTACTTC,CASRLVPGQGSSTTEQYF
few,TRBD2,TRBJ2-7,TRBV5-6,TGTGCCAGCAGCGGGGGACTACGAAACTACGAGCAGTACTTC,CASSGGLRNYEQYF
NA,NA,TRBJ2-5,TRBV12-3/TRBV12-4,TGTGCCAGCAGTTATAACGGCCCGGGGACCCAGTACTTC,CASSYNGPGTQYF
NA,NA,TRBJ1-2,TRBV5-6,TGTGCCAGCAGCTTAGGGGCACAGGCGGCTAACTATGGCTACACCTTC,CASSLGAQAANYGYTF
once,TRBD1,TRBJ2-7,TRBV24-1,TGTGCCACCAGTGATTCGGGACAGGCTCACTACGAGCAGTACTTC,CATSDSGQAHYEQYF
NA,TRBD2,TRBJ2-1,TRBV7-3,TGTGCCAGCAGCTCCTTAGCGGGAGCGCACTACAATGAGCAGTTCTTC,CASSSLAGAHYNEQFF
once,NA,TRBJ2-7,TRBV27,TGTGCCAGCAGTTTAATTTATCCCCAGACAGAGAACGAGCAGTACTTC,CASSLIYPQTENEQYF